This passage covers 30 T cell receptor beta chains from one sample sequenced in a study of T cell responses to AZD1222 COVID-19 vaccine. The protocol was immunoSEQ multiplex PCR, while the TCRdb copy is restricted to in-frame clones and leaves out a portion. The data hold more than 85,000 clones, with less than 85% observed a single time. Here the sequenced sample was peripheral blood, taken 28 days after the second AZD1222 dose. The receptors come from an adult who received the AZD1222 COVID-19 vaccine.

The CDR3 spells CASSIGGQGLYNEQFF. The DNA for the CDR3 is TGTGCCAGTAGTATTGGGGGACAGGGTCTTTACAATGAGCAGTTCTTC. This chain uses TRBV19 with TRBJ2-1; TRBD1 matches at 9 bases. Germline V gene lookup returns CDR1 LNHDA and CDR2 SQIVND (reference sequence). The CDR3 sequence is 16 residues long. The V segment lost 3 bases and the J segment 4 bases; nucleotides outside the gene matches: 7. Complete variable domain (other parts from reference TRBV19 and TRBJ2-1): DGGITQSPKYLFRKEGQNVTLSCEQNLNHDAMYWYRQDPGQGLRLIYYSQIVNDFQKGDIAEGYSVSREKKESFPLTVTSAQKNPTAFYLCASSIGGQGLYNEQFFGPGTRLTVL.

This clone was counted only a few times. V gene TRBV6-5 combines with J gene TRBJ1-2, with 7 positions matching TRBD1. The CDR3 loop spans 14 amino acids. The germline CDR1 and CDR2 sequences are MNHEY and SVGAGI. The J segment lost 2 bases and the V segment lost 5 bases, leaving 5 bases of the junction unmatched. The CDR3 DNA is TGTGCCAGCAGTCAGGGACAGCAGAACTATGGCTACACCTTC. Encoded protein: CASSQGQQNYGYTF.

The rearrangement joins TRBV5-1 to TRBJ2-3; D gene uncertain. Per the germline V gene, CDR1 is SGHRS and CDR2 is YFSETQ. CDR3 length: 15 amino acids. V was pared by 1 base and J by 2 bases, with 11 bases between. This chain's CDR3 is CASSLSAPATDTQYF. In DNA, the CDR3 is TGCGCCAGCAGCTTGTCAGCTCCGGCCACAGATACGCAGTATTTT.

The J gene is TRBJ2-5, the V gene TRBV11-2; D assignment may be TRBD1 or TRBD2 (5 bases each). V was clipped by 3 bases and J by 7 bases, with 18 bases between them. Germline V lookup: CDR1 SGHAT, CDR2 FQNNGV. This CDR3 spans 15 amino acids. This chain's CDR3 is CASSFWDGGRGTQYF. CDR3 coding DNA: TGTGCCAGCAGCTTCTGGGACGGAGGAAGAGGGACCCAGTACTTC.

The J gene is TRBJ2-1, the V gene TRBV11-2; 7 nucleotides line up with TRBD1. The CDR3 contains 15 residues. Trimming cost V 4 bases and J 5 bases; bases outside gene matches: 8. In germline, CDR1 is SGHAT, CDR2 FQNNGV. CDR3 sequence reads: CASSSGQVADNEQFF. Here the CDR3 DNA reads TGTGCCAGCAGCTCTGGACAGGTCGCCGACAATGAGCAGTTCTTC.

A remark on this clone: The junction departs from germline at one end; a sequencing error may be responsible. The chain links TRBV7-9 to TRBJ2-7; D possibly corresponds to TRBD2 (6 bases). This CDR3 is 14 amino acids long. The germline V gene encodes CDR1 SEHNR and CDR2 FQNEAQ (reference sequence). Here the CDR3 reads CASRFGGNSYEQYF. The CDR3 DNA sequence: TGTGCCAGCCGCTTCGGGGGTAACTCCTACGAGCAGTACTTC. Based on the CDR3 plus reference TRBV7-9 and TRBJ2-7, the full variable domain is DTGVSQNPRHKITKRGQNVTFRCDPISEHNRLYWYRQTLGQGPEFLTYFQNEAQLEKSRLLSDRFSAERPKGSFSTLEIQRTEQGDSAMYLCASRFGGNSYEQYFGPGTRLTVT.

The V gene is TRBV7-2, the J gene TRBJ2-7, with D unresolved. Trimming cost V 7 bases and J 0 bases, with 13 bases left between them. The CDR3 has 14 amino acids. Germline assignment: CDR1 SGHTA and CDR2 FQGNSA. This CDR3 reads CASTPRRSSYEQYF. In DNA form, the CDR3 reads TGTGCCAGCACCCCGAGAAGGAGCTCCTACGAGCAGTACTTC.

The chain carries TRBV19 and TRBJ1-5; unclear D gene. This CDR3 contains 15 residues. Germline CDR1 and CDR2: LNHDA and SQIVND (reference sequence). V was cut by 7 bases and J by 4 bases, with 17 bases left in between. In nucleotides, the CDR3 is TGTGCCAGTAACGGACCCGGGAGTGGGAATCAGCCCCAGCATTTT. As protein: CASNGPGSGNQPQHF.

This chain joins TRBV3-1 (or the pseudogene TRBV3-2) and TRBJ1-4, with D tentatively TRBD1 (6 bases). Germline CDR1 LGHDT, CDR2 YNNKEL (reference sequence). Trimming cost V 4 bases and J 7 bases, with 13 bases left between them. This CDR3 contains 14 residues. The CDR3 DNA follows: TGTGCCAGCAGCCCAGGAGGGGGGTTTGAAAAACTGTTTTTT. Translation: CASSPGGGFEKLFF.

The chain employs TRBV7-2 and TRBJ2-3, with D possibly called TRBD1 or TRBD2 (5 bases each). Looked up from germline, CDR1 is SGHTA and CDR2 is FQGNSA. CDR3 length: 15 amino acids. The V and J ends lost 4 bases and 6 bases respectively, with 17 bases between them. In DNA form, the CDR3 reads TGTGCCAGCAGCTCCGCCTTAGGGTGGGGGGATACGCAGTATTTT. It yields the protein CASSSALGWGDTQYF.

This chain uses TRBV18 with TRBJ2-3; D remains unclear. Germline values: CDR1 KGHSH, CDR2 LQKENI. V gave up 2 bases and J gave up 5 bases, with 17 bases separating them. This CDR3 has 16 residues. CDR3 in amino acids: CASSPFTQPLQDTQYF. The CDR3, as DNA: TGTGCCAGCTCACCATTTACGCAGCCCCTGCAAGATACGCAGTATTTT.

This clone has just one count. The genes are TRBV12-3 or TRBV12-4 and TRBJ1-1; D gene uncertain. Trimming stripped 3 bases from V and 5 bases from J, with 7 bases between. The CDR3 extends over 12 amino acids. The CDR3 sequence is CASSFAGTEAFF. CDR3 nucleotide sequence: TGTGCCAGCAGTTTTGCGGGGACTGAAGCTTTCTTT.

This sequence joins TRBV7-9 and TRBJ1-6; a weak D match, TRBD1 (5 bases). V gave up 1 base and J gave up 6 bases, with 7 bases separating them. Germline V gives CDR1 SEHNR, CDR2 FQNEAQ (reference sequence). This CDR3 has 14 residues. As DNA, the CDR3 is TGTGCCAGCAGCTTAGACCAGGGTAATTCACCCCTCCACTTT. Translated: CASSLDQGNSPLHF.

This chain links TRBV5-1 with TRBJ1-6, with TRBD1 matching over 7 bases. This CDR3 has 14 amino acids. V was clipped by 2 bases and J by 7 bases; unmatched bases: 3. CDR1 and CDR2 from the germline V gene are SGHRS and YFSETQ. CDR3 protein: CASSLSGGNSPLHF. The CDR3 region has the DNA TGCGCCAGCAGCTTATCAGGGGGGAATTCACCCCTCCACTTT. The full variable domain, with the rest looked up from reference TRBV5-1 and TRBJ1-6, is KAGVTQTPRYLIKTRGQQVTLSCSPISGHRSVSWYQQTPGQGLQFLFEYFSETQRNKGNFPGRFSGRQFSNSRSEMNVSTLELGDSALYLCASSLSGGNSPLHFGNGTRLTVT.

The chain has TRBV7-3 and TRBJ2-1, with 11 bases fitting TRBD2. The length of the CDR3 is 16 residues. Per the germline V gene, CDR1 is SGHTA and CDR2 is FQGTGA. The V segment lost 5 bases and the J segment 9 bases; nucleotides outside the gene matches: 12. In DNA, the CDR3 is TGTGCCAGCAGCCTTCATACTAGCGGGAGTATCATTGAGCAGTTCTTC. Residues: CASSLHTSGSIIEQFF. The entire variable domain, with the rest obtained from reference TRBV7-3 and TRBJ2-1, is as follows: GAGVSQTPSNKVTEKGKYVELRCDPISGHTALYWYRQSLGQGPEFLIYFQGTGAADDSGLPNDRFFAVRPEGSVSTLKIQRTERGDSAVYLCASSLHTSGSIIEQFFGPGTRLTVL.

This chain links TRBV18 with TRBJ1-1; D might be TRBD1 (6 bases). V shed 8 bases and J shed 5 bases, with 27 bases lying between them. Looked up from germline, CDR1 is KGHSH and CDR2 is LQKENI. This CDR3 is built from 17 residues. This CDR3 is CASLKSHPRTVVTEAFF. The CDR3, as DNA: TGTGCCAGCCTCAAGAGTCACCCTCGGACAGTAGTAACTGAAGCTTTCTTT.

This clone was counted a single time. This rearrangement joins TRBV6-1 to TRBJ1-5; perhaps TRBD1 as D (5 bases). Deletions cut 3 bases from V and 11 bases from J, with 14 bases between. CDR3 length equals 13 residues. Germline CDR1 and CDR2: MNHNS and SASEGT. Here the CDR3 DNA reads TGTGCCAGCAGTGATCCCAGGGCTAGGACCCAGCATTTT. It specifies CASSDPRARTQHF.

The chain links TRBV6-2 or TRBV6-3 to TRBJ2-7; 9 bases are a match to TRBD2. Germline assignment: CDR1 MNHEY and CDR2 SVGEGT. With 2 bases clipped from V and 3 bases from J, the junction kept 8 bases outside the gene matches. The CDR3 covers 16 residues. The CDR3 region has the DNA TGTGCCAGCAGTTACGAAGCTACGCGGGGGGGCTACGAGCAGTACTTC. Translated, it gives CASSYEATRGGYEQYF.

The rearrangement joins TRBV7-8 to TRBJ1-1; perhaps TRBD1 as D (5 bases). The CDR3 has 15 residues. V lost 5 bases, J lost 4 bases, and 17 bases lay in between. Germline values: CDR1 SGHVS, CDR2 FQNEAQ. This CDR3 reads CASSAIGREATEAFF. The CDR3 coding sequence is TGTGCCAGCAGCGCCATCGGCAGGGAGGCCACTGAAGCTTTCTTT.

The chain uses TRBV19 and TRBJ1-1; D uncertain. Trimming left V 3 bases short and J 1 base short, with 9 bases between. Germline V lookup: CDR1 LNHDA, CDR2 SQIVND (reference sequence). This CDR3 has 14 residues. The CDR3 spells CASSIPYANTEAFF. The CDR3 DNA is TGTGCCAGTAGTATCCCCTACGCGAACACTGAAGCTTTCTTT.

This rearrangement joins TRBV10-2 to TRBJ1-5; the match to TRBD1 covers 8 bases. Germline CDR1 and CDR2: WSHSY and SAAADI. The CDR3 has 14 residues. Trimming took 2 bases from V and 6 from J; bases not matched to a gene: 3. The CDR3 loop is CASSEGQGIQPQHF. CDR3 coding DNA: TGCGCCAGCAGTGAGGGACAGGGTATTCAGCCCCAGCATTTT.

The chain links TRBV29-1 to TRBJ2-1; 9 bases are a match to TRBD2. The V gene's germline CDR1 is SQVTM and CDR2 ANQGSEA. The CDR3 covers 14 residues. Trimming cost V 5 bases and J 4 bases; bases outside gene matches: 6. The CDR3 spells CSVSLAGAYNEQFF. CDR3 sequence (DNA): TGCAGCGTTTCACTAGCGGGCGCGTACAATGAGCAGTTCTTC.

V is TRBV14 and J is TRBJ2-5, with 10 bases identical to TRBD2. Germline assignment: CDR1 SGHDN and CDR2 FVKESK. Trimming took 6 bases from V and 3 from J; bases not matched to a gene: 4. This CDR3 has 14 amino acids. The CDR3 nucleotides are TGTGCCAGCAGTCGGACTAGCGGCAAAGAGACCCAGTACTTC. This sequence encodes CASSRTSGKETQYF. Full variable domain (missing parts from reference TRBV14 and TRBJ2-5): EAGVTQFPSHSVIEKGQTVTLRCDPISGHDNLYWYRRVMGKEIKFLLHFVKESKQDESGMPNNRFLAERTGGTYSTLKVQPAELEDSGVYFCASSRTSGKETQYFGPGTRLLVL.

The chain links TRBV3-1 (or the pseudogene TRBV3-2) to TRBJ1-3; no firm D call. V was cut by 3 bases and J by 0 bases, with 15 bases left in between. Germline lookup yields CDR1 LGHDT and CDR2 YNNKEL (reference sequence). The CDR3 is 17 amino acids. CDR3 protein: CASSQVPHGSSGNTIYF. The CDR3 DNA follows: TGTGCCAGCAGCCAGGTCCCTCACGGAAGCTCTGGAAACACCATATATTTT.

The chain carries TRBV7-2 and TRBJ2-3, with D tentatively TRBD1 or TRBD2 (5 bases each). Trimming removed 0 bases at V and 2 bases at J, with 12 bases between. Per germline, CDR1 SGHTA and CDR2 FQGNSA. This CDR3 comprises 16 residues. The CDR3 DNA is TGTGCCAGCAGCTTAGCGGGGACCATGACCACAGATACGCAGTATTTT. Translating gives CASSLAGTMTTDTQYF. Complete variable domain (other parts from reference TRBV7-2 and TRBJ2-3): GAGVSQSPSNKVTEKGKDVELRCDPISGHTALYWYRQSLGQGLEFLIYFQGNSAPDKSGLPSDRFSAERTGGSVSTLTIQRTQQEDSAVYLCASSLAGTMTTDTQYFGPGTRLTVL.

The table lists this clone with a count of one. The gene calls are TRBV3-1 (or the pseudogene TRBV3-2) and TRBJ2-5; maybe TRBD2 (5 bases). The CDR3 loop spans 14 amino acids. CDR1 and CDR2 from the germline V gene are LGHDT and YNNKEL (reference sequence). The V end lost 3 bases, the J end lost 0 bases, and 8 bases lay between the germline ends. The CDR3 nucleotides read TGTGCCAGCAGCCACAGGACTTACCAAGAGACCCAGTACTTC. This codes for CASSHRTYQETQYF.

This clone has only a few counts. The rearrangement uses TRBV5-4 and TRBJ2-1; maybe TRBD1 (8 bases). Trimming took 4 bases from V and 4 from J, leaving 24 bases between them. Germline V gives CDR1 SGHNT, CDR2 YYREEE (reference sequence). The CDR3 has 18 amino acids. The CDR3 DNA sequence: TGTGCCAGCAGCAGCGGGACAGGCCCCTCGAGCAATTACAATGAGCAGTTCTTC. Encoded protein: CASSSGTGPSSNYNEQFF.

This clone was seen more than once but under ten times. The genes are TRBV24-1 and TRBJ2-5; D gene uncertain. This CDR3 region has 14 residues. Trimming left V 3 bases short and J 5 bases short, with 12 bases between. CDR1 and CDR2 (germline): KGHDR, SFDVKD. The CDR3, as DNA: TGTGCCACCAGTGATGTCACAGTGAGGGAGACCCAGTACTTC. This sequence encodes CATSDVTVRETQYF.

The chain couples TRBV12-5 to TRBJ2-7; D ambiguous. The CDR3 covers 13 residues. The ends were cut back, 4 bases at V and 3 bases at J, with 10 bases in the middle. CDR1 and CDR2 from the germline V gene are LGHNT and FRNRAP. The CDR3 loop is CASGSWADYEQYF. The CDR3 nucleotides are TGTGCTAGTGGTTCTTGGGCTGACTACGAGCAGTACTTC.

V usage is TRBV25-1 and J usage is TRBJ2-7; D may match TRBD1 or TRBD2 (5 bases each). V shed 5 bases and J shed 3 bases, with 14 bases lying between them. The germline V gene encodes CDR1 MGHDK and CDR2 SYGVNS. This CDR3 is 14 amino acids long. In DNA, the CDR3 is TGTGCCAGCAGTCGGGCAGGGACCTACTACGAGCAGTACTTC. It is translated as CASSRAGTYYEQYF.